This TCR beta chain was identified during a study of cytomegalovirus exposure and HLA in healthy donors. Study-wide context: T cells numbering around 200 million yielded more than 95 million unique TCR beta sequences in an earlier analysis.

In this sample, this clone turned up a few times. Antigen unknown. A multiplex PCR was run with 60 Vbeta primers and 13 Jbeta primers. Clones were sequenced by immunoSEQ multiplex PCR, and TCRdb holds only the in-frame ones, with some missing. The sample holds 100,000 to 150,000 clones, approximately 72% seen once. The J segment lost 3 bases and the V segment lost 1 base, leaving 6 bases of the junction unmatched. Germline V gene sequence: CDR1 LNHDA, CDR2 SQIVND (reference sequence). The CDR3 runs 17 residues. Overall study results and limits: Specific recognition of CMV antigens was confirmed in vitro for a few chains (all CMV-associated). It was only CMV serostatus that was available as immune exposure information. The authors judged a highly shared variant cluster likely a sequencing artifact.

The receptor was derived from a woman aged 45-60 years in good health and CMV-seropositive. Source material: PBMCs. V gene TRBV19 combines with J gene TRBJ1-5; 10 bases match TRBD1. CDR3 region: CASSIVRTGGYNQPQHF. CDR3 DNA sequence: TGTGCCAGTAGTATAGTTCGGACAGGGGGGTACAATCAGCCCCAGCATTTT.